This TCR beta chain was identified during a study of OX40 agonist ivuxolimab in advanced cancers. V was trimmed by 3 bases and J by 4 bases, leaving 16 bases between them. CDR3 length: 15 amino acids. Per germline, CDR1 LGHNA and CDR2 YSLEER. Some clones are missing from TCRdb's copy, which holds only in-frame ones; the method was immunoSEQ multiplex PCR. The sample records more than 55,000 clones, around 90% being singletons. V is TRBV4-3 and J is TRBJ2-7; D is uncertain. Sequenced material: CD4+ or CD8+ T cells sorted from blood, taken in a trial of the OX40 agonist ivuxolimab. The TCR was taken from an adult with an advanced solid tumor such as melanoma, head and neck, liver or kidney cancer. The CDR3 spells CASSQATGWDYEQYF. CDR3 sequence (DNA): TGCGCCAGCAGCCAGGCCACCGGCTGGGATTACGAGCAGTACTTC.